The TCR beta chain described here comes from a study of blood T cell repertoires in COVID-19 (TCRdb year 2020). About the investigation overall: Samples covering the acute and convalescent phases of COVID-19 were provided by collaborators in the United States, Italy and Spain. The dataset comprised deeply sampled blood TCRbeta repertoires from subjects exposed to, actively infected with, or recovered from COVID-19. HLA class I and class II types, where available, came from metadata supplied by the sample provider rather than from assay-based typing. A freely available public database, intended as a resource for researchers studying the immune response to SARS-CoV-2, is where the repertoires were released. The material from the prospective study consisted of cDNA or gDNA derived from T cells, B-cell-depleted T cells, or PBMCs. Samples came from the ongoing ImmuneRACE study (first 160 participants) plus 1,254 subjects from 6 global collaborators. A de-identified subject ID, COVID-19 status, age in years and sex were almost always included in the sample metadata. What the study reported, not specific to this receptor: The amount of clinical and demographic metadata varied by source and participant and was provided uncurated.

A remark on this clone: Its antigen target is currently unknown. No much larger clone is present one base from it, and per-base qualities are unavailable.

The immunoSEQ Assay, a bias-controlled multiplex PCR, was used to amplify TCRbeta CDR3 regions from genomic DNA. The authors' analysis ran thus. Nucleated cell counts per sample were estimated from amplification of reference gene primers within the assay. To quantify the absolute abundance of each unique TCRbeta CDR3 rearrangement, sequence reads were collapsed and filtered. For each sample, productive Simpson clonality was calculated as the square root of Simpson's diversity index over productive rearrangements. TCRdb stores this immuneACCESS table with in-frame sequences only. Part of the clones is absent; in the studies checked, under half of the shortfall reflects unresolved V genes, and no reason is known for the rest. V and J calls and clone size are given by that table; D and trimming were obtained from the DNA. The sample yields more than 45,000 clones; around 81% were counted once. The top ten clones comprise roughly 5% of the sample.

The CDR3, cysteine through phenylalanine, is 16 amino acids long. Only the CDR3 portion is preserved as DNA: 48 bases, with reading frame beginning at the first base. For CDR1 and CDR2, the germline V gene lists MNHEY and SVGAGI. V has 0 bases trimmed and J has 2 bases trimmed; junction bases matching no gene number 4. The collaborating institutions used their own protocols to collect whole blood in K2EDTA tubes. Collaborator samples were shipped for TCRbeta analysis as frozen whole blood, isolated PBMCs, or DNA extracted from either sample type. Sequencing was performed on peripheral blood. The TCR sequence derives from a human donor in a cohort sampled during active COVID-19. This receptor chain uses TRBV6-5 and TRBJ2-1; 7 central nucleotides agree with TRBD1. The nucleotide sequence is given as TGTGCCAGCAGTTACTCGACAGGGATCGCCTACAATGAGCAGTTCTTC. This yields the protein CASSYSTGIAYNEQFF.